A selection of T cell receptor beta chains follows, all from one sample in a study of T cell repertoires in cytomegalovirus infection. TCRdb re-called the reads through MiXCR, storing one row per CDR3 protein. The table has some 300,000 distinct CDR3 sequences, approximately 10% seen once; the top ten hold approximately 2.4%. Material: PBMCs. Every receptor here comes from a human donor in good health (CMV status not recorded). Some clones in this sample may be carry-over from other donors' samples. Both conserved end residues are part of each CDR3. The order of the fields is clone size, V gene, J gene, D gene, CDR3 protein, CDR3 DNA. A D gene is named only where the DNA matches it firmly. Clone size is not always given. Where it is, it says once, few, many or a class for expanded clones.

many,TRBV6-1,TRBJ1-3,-,CASSWGLPLSGNTIYF,TGTGCCAGCAGTTGGGGGCTTCCCCTTTCTGGAAACACCATATATTTT
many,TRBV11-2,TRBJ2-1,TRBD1,CASRPGQKYNEQFF,TGTGCCAGCCGGCCGGGACAGAAATACAATGAGCAGTTCTTC
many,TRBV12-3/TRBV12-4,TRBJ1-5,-,CASSPGQRNQPQHF,TGTGCCAGCAGTCCAGGACAGCGCAATCAGCCCCAGCATTTT
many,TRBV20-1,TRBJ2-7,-,CSALPPGPQYEQYF,TGCAGTGCTCTCCCTCCTGGACCCCAGTACGAGCAGTACTTC
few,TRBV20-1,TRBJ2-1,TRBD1,CSARADRESYNEQFF,TGCAGTGCTAGAGCGGACAGGGAATCCTACAATGAGCAGTTCTTC
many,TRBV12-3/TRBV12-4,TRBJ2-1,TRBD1,CASNLGQDNEQFF,TGTGCCAGCAACCTCGGACAGGACAATGAGCAGTTCTTC
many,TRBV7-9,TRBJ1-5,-,CASSLTGRGSQPQHF,TGTGCCAGCAGTCTTACTGGGAGGGGCTCTCAGCCCCAGCATTTT
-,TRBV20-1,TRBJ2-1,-,CSAAKASRVHNEQFF,TGCAGTGCTGCCAAAGCCTCCAGGGTACACAATGAGCAGTTCTTC
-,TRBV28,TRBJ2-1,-,CASSFQRRGLAREQFF,TGTGCCAGCAGTTTTCAGCGGCGGGGGCTTGCTCGTGAGCAGTTCTTC
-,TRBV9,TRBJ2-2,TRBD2,CASSVDGGTGELFF,TGTGCCAGCAGCGTAGACGGGGGGACCGGGGAGCTGTTTTTT
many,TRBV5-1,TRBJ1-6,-,CASSFVRADYNSPLHF,TGCGCCAGCAGCTTCGTCAGGGCGGACTATAATTCACCCCTCCACTTT
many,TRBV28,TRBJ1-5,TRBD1,CASSPSTGEFNQPQHF,TGTGCCAGCAGCCCATCTACAGGGGAATTCAATCAGCCCCAGCATTTT
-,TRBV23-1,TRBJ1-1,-,CASSLTRPNTEAFF,TGCGCCAGCAGCCTTACACGTCCGAACACTGAAGCTTTCTTT
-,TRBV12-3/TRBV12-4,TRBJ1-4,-,CASSHSSEKLFF,TGTGCCAGCAGCCACAGTTCTGAAAAACTGTTTTTT
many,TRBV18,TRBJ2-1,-,CASSPSSDNEQFF,TGTGCCAGCTCACCATCCAGTGACAATGAGCAGTTCTTC
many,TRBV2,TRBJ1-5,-,CASSEGGSRNQPQHF,TGTGCCAGCAGTGAAGGAGGCAGCCGCAATCAGCCCCAGCATTTT
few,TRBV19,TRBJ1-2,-,CASSTQHIDSGYTF,TGTGCCAGTAGTACTCAACACATCGACAGTGGCTACACCTTC
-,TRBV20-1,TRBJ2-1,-,CSASDRYNEQFF,TGCAGTGCTAGTGACCGATACAATGAGCAGTTCTTC
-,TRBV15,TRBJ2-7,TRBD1,CATSRDFGQGNPYEQYF,TGTGCCACCAGCAGAGATTTTGGACAGGGGAATCCCTACGAGCAGTACTTC
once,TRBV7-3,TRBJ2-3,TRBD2,CASSLSLSGGGRATQYF,TGTGCCAGCAGCCTTTCCCTTAGCGGGGGGGGCAGGGCTACGCAGTATTTT
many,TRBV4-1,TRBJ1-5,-,CASSQFWTRGGDQPQHF,TGCGCCAGCAGCCAATTCTGGACAAGGGGGGGAGATCAGCCCCAGCATTTT
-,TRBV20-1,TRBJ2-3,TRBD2,CSATVLAGGPDTQYF,TGCAGTGCGACCGTGTTAGCGGGGGGGCCAGATACGCAGTATTTT
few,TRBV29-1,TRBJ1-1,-,CSAGKGSDTEAFF,TGCAGCGCCGGGAAGGGCTCGGACACTGAAGCTTTCTTT
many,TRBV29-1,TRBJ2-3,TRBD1,CSVGWGQGADSDTQYF,TGCAGCGTTGGCTGGGGACAGGGGGCTGACTCAGATACGCAGTATTTT
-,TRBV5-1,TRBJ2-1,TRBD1,CASSLDSGTGLQGEFF,TGCGCCAGCAGCTTGGATTCCGGGACAGGGTTACAGGGGGAGTTCTTC
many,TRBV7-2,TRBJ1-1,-,CASSLQGTNTEAFF,TGTGCCAGCAGCTTGCAAGGGACGAACACTGAAGCTTTCTTT
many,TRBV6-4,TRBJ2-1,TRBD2,CASSELAGAGEQFF,TGTGCCAGCAGTGAACTAGCGGGGGCTGGTGAGCAGTTCTTC
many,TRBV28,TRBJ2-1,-,CASSSMGALPSEQFF,TGTGCCAGCAGTTCTATGGGGGCGTTACCTAGCGAGCAGTTCTTC
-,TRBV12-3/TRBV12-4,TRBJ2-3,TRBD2,CASSWRRGGTDTQYF,TGTGCCAGCAGCTGGAGGCGGGGGGGCACAGATACGCAGTATTTT
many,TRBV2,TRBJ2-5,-,CASSSSTGGRAQYF,TGTGCCAGCAGTTCTTCCACGGGGGGCAGGGCCCAGTACTTC
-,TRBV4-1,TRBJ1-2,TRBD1,CASGQGGGNYGYTF,TGCGCCAGCGGTCAGGGGGGCGGTAACTATGGCTACACCTTC
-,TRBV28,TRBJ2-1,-,CASSPAGIDEQFF,TGTGCCAGCAGTCCGGCAGGGATCGATGAGCAGTTCTTC
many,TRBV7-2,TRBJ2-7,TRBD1,CASSLTGTGTYEQYF,TGTGCCAGCAGCTTAACCGGGACAGGAACCTACGAGCAGTACTTC
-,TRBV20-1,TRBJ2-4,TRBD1,CSAGTASTKNIQYF,TGCAGTGCAGGGACAGCTAGCACCAAAAACATTCAGTACTTC
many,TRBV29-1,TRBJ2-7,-,CSVEVTGFAYEQYF,TGCAGCGTTGAAGTGACGGGATTTGCCTACGAGCAGTACTTC
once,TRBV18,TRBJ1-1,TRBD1,CASSPGTGRGTEAFF,TGTGCCAGCTCACCTGGGACAGGACGAGGCACTGAAGCTTTCTTT
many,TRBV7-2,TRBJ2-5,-,CASNKDHPETQYF,TGTGCCAGCAACAAGGACCACCCAGAGACCCAGTACTTC
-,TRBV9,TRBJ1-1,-,CASSVGGGEAFF,TGTGCCAGCAGCGTAGGGGGTGGTGAAGCTTTCTTT